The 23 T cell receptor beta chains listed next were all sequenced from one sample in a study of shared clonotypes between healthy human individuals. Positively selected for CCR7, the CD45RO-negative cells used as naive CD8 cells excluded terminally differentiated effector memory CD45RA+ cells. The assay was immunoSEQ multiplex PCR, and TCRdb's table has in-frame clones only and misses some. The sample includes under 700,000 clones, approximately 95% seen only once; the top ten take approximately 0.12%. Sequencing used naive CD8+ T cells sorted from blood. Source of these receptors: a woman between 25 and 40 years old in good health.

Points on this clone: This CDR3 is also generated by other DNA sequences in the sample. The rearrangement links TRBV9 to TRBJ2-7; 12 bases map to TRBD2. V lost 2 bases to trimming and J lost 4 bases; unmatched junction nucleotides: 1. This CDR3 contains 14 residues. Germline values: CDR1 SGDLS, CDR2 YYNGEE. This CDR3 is CASSVGLAGYEQYF. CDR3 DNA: TGTGCCAGCAGCGTTGGACTAGCGGGGTACGAGCAGTACTTC.

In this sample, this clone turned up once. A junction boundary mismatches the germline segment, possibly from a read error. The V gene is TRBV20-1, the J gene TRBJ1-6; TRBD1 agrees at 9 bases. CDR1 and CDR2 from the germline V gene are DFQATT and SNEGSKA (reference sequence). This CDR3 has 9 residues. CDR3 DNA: TGCAGTACCCCGGGACAGGGTGCCTTT. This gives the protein CSTPGQGAF.

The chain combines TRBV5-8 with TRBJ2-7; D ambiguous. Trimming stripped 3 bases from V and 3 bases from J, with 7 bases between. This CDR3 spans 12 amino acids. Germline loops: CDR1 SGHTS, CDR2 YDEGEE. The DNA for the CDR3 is TGTGCCAGCAGCTCCATCCTCTACGAGCAGTACTTC. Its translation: CASSSILYEQYF.

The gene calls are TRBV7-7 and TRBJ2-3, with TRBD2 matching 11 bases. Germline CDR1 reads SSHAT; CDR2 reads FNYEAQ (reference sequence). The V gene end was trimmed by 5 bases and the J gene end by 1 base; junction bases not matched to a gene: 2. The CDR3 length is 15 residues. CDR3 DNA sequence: TGTGCCAGCAGCATTAGCGGGAGGGGCACAGATACGCAGTATTTT. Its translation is CASSISGRGTDTQYF. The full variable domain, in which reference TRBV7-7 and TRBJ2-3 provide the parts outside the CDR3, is GAGVSQSPRYKVTKRGQDVTLRCDPISSHATLYWYQQALGQGPEFLTYFNYEAQPDKSGLPSDRFSAERPEGSISTLTIQRTEQRDSAMYRCASSISGRGTDTQYFGPGTRLTVL.

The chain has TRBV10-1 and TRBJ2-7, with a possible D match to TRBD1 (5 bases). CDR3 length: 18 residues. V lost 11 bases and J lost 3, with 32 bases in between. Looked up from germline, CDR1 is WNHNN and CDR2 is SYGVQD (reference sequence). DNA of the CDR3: TGCGCCGGCGACGCCACGTGGATCTCGTTGACAGCTTTCTACGAGCAGTACTTC. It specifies CAGDATWISLTAFYEQYF.

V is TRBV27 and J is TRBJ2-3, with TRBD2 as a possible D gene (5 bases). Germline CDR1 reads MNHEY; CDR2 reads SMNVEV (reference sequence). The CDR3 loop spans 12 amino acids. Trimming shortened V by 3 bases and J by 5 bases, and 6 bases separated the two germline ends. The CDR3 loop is CASSFRGDTQYF. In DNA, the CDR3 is TGTGCCAGCAGTTTTCGGGGAGATACGCAGTATTTT.

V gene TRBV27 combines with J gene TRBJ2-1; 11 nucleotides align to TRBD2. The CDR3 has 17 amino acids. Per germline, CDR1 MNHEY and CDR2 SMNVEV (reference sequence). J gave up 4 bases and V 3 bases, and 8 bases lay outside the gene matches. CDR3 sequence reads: CASSFPSGTSGYNEQFF. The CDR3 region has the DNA TGTGCCAGCAGTTTTCCCTCCGGGACTAGCGGTTACAATGAGCAGTTCTTC.

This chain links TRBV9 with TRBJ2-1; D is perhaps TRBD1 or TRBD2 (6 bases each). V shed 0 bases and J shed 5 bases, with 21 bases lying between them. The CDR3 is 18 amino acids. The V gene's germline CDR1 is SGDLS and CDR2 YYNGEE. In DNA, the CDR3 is TGTGCCAGCAGCGTAGGAGGGGCGCCCGTTCGGGGGCACAATGAGCAGTTCTTC. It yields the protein CASSVGGAPVRGHNEQFF.

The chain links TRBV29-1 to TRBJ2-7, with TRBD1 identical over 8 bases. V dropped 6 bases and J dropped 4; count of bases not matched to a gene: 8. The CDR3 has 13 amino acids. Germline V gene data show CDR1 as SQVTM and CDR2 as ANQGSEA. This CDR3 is CSVGTDRAYEQYF. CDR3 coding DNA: TGCAGCGTCGGGACGGACAGGGCGTACGAGCAGTACTTC.

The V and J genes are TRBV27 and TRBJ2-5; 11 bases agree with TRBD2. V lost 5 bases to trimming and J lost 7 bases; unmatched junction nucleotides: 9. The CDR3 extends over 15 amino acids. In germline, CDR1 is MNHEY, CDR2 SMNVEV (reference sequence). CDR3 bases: TGTGCCAGCAGTCCCGGGACTAGCGGCAAGGGGACCCAGTACTTC. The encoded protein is CASSPGTSGKGTQYF.

CDR3 loop: CASTPRSTGGLYGYTF. DNA of the CDR3: TGTGCCAGCACCCCAAGGTCGACAGGGGGCCTCTATGGCTACACCTTC. The chain has TRBV27 and TRBJ1-2; 10 bases agree with TRBD1. After removal of 7 bases from V and 4 bases from J, the junction contained 12 bases not matched to a gene. The CDR3 consists of 16 residues. Germline lookup yields CDR1 MNHEY and CDR2 SMNVEV (reference sequence).

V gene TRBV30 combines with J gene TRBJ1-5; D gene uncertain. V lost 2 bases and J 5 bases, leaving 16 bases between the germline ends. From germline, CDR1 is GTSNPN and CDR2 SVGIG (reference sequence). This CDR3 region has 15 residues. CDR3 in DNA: TGTGCCTGGAGTTTCCCCGGGTCTCGGTATCAGCCCCAGCATTTT. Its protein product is CAWSFPGSRYQPQHF.

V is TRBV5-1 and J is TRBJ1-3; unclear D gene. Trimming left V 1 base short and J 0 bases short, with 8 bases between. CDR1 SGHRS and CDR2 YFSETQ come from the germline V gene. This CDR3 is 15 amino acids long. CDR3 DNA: TGCGCCAGCAGCTTGTCACTGGGCTCTGGAAACACCATATATTTT. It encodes CASSLSLGSGNTIYF.

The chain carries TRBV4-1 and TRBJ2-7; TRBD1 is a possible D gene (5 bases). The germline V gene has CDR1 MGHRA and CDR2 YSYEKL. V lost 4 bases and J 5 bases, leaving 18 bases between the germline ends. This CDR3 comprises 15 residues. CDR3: CASSLRAGIVHEQYF. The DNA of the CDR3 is TGCGCCAGCAGCCTTCGGGCAGGGATCGTTCACGAGCAGTACTTC.

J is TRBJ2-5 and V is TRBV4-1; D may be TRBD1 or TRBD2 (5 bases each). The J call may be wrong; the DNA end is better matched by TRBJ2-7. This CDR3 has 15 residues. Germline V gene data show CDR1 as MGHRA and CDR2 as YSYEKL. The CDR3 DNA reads TGCGCCAGCAGCCAAGACTGGGGACCAGGGAACGAGCAGTACTTC. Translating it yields CASSQDWGPGNEQYF.

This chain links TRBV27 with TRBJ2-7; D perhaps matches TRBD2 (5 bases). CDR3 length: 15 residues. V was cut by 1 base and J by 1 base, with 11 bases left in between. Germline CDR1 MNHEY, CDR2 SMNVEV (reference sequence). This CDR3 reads CASSLYLAMSYEQYF. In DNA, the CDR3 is TGTGCCAGCAGTTTATATCTAGCAATGTCCTACGAGCAGTACTTC.

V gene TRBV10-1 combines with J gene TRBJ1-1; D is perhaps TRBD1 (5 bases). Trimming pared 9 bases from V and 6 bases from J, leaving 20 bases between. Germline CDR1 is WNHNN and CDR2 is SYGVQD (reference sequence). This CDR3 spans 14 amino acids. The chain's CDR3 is CASNSDRGLSEAFF. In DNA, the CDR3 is TGCGCCAGTAACTCGGATAGGGGACTCTCTGAAGCTTTCTTT.

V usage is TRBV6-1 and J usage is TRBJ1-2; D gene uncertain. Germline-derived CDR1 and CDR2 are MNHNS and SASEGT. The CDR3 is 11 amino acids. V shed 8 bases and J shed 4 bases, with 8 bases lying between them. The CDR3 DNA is TGTGCCAGCGTCAGCTTCTATGGCTACACCTTC. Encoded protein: CASVSFYGYTF.

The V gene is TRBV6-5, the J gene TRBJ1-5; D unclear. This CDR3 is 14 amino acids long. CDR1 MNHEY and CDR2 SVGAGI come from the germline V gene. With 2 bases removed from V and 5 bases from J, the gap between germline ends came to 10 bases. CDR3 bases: TGTGCCAGCAGTTACCGGGAGGGAGATCAGCCCCAGCATTTT. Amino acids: CASSYREGDQPQHF.

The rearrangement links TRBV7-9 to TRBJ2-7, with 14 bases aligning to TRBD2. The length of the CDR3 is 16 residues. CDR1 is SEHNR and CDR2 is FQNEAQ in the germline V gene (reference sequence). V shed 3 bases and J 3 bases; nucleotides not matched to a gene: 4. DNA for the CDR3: TGTGCCAGCAGCTTGGGGACTAGCGGGGGAGGCTACGAGCAGTACTTC. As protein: CASSLGTSGGGYEQYF.

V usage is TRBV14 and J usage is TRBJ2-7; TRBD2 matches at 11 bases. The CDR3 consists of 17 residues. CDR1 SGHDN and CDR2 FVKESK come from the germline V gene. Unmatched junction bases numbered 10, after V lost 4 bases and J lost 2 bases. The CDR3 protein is CASSPKGTSGTPYEQYF. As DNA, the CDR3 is TGTGCCAGCAGCCCTAAGGGGACTAGCGGAACCCCCTACGAGCAGTACTTC.

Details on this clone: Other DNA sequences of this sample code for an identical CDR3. CDR3 DNA: TGTGCCAGCAGCTCCGACTACGAGCAGTACTTC. Amino acid sequence: CASSSDYEQYF. The V and J genes are TRBV5-4 and TRBJ2-7; D gene ambiguous. In germline, CDR1 is SGHNT, CDR2 YYREEE (reference sequence). V was clipped by 3 bases and J by 3 bases, with 4 bases between them. The CDR3 covers 11 residues.

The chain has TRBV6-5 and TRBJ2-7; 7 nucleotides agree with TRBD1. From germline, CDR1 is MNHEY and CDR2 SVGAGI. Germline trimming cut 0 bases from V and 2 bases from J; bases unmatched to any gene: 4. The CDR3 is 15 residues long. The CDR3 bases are TGTGCCAGCAGTTACTCGGGGCAGGGGGCCTACGAGCAGTACTTC. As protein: CASSYSGQGAYEQYF.